The clone carrying this T cell receptor (beta chain) was detected only a few times. The data derive from a study of T cells in Graves' hyperthyroidism and ophthalmopathy. CDR1 is SGHDT and CDR2 is YYEEEE in the germline V gene. The CDR3 is 14 amino acids. V shed 7 bases and J shed 10 bases, with 23 bases lying between them. Amplified TCR beta CDR3 regions came from RNA transcripts. First-round RT-PCR with HTBI primers amplified the TCR CDR3 region. TCRdb re-analysed the multiplex PCR reads in MiXCR, keeping a single row per CDR3 protein. The sample includes about 610,000 distinct CDR3 sequences, 16% of them seen just once.

This sequence originates from a middle-aged woman with Graves' ophthalmopathy. The chain has TRBV5-6 and TRBJ1-2; D uncertain. The material sequenced was blood. The CDR3 loop reads CASYSQSSRGDYTF. The CDR3, as DNA: TGTGCCAGCTACTCCCAGAGCTCCCGTGGGGACTACACCTTC.